The rows below give T cell receptor beta chains drawn from one sample of a study of CD8 T cells in ankylosing spondylitis. Via MiXCR, TCRdb re-called the 5' RACE reads, giving one row per CDR3 protein. The data show hundreds of thousands of distinct CDR3 sequences, 7.5% to 9.5% seen once. Sequenced sample: blood, either unsorted or a sorted T cell fraction (not recorded which). Source of these receptors: a female donor with ankylosing spondylitis or in good health (not recorded which). Each CDR3 is given with its conserved first and last residue. A D gene is named only where the DNA matches it firmly. Clone sizes are shown as once, few or many counts, or a class when the clone is expanded.

d_gene,abundance,j_gene,len,v_gene,CDR3nt,CDR3aa
TRBD2,many,TRBJ2-7,16,TRBV6-5,TGTGCCAGCAGTTATGGGGCTAGCGGGACCTCCTACGAGCAGTACTTC,CASSYGASGTSYEQYF
NA,many,TRBJ1-1,14,TRBV27,TGTGCCAGCAGTTCCCGACCGGGGGGGACTGAAGCTTTCTTT,CASSSRPGGTEAFF
NA,many,TRBJ2-5,17,TRBV10-3,TGTGCCATCAGTGCCCACAACGGTGATGGCCTTCAAGAGACCCAGTACTTC,CAISAHNGDGLQETQYF
NA,many,TRBJ1-5,13,TRBV6-2/TRBV6-3,TGTGCCAGCAGCCCACCTTTTTCGCAGCCCCAGCATTTT,CASSPPFSQPQHF
TRBD2,many,TRBJ2-1,14,TRBV10-3,TGTGCCCATGGCACTAGCGGGAGAGGAAATGAGCAGTTCTTC,CAHGTSGRGNEQFF
TRBD2,few,TRBJ2-7,18,TRBV29-1,TGCAGCGCCCGGGGGGTGTCTAGCGGGAATGAACCCCCCTACGAGCAGTACTTC,CSARGVSSGNEPPYEQYF
NA,many,TRBJ2-3,14,TRBV12-3/TRBV12-4,TGTGCCAGCAGTTTTAGGGGGGAAGCAGATACGCAGTATTTT,CASSFRGEADTQYF
NA,few,TRBJ2-1,12,TRBV24-1,TGTGCCACCACTAATACCTACAATGAGCAGTTCTTC,CATTNTYNEQFF
NA,many,TRBJ2-7,12,TRBV30,TGTGCCTGGAGTAAGTTCCTCTACGAGCAGTACTTC,CAWSKFLYEQYF
NA,few,TRBJ2-7,14,TRBV27,TGTGCCAGCAGTTTAACCCATCTCCCGTACGAGCAGTACTTC,CASSLTHLPYEQYF
NA,many,TRBJ2-5,16,TRBV9,TGTGCCAGCAGCGCTGAGAGGCGGCAGCCCGAAAAGACCCAGTACTTC,CASSAERRQPEKTQYF
TRBD1,few,TRBJ1-1,12,TRBV30,TGTGCCTGGACAGGGGGGAGGACTGAAGCTTTCTTT,CAWTGGRTEAFF